These T cell receptor beta chains were read from a single sample in a study of preoperative IRX-2 immunotherapy in early breast cancer. Only in-frame clones appear in the TCRdb table, and some are missing; sequencing was by immunoSEQ multiplex PCR. The sample records 40,000 or so clones, about 95% being singletons. The material sequenced was tumor tissue, taken after IRX-2 immunotherapy. Receptor source: a human donor with breast cancer. Both conserved end residues are part of each CDR3. The D gene is left open where the match is weak. The listing skips clone size in some rows; elsewhere it reads once, few, many or a size class.

V	J	size	D	CDR3	DNA
TRBV4-3	TRBJ2-2	NA	NA	CASSQDLGPTNTGELFF	TGCGCCAGCAGCCAAGATCTAGGGCCTACGAACACCGGGGAGCTGTTTTTT
TRBV5-1	TRBJ2-7	NA	TRBD1	CASSRDRPYEQYF	TGCGCCAGCAGCCGGGACAGGCCGTACGAGCAGTACTTC
TRBV19	TRBJ2-3	once	NA	CASSRAESTDTQYF	TGTGCCAGTAGTAGGGCGGAGAGCACAGATACGCAGTATTTT
TRBV7-2	TRBJ1-6	NA	NA	CASSLDAVPNSPLHF	TGTGCCAGCAGCTTAGATGCAGTACCCAATTCACCCCTCCACTTT
TRBV30	TRBJ2-3	NA	TRBD2	CAWSVLPAGGGQYF	TGTGCCTGGAGTGTACTTCCAGCGGGGGGCGGGCAGTATTTT
TRBV5-1	TRBJ2-7	NA	NA	CASSNTNYEQYF	TGCGCCAGCAGCAATACTAATTACGAGCAGTACTTC
TRBV30	TRBJ2-1	NA	NA	CAWSVRWLGEQFF	TGTGCCTGGAGTGTACGGTGGCTTGGTGAGCAGTTCTTC
TRBV11-3	TRBJ1-1	NA	NA	CASSSVRSEAFF	TGTGCCAGCAGCTCCGTCCGAAGCGAAGCTTTCTTT
TRBV28	TRBJ2-7	NA	NA	CASTPWAGLSYEQYF	TGTGCCAGCACACCCTGGGCAGGGCTATCCTACGAGCAGTACTTC
TRBV7-9	TRBJ2-7	NA	TRBD2	CASSLARGSSSYEQYF	TGTGCCAGCAGCTTAGCGCGGGGGAGCAGCTCCTACGAGCAGTACTTC
TRBV9	TRBJ2-3	NA	TRBD2	CASSGISGRRPDTQYF	TGTGCCAGCAGCGGTATTAGCGGGAGACGGCCAGATACGCAGTATTTT
TRBV18	TRBJ2-1	NA	NA	CASSRQDGNEQFF	TGTGCCAGCTCACGGCAGGATGGCAATGAGCAGTTCTTC
TRBV4-2	TRBJ2-1	NA	NA	CASSQEGRNEQFF	TGTGCCAGCAGCCAAGAGGGTCGCAATGAGCAGTTCTTC
TRBV28	TRBJ2-7	NA	NA	CASSTGPKSEQYF	TGTGCCAGCAGCACGGGACCTAAATCCGAGCAGTACTTC
TRBV11-3	TRBJ2-3	NA	NA	CASSSGITDTQYF	TGTGCCAGCAGCTCTGGGATCACAGATACGCAGTATTTT
TRBV27	TRBJ2-4	NA	TRBD1	CASPDRAVKNIQYF	TGTGCCAGCCCGGACAGGGCGGTTAAAAACATTCAGTACTTC
TRBV7-2	TRBJ2-2	NA	TRBD2	CASSLLAGEDTGELFF	TGTGCCAGCAGCTTACTAGCGGGAGAGGACACCGGGGAGCTGTTTTTT
TRBV29-1	TRBJ2-5	once	TRBD2	CSVGGVYIETQYF	TGCAGCGTGGGGGGGGTGTATATAGAGACCCAGTACTTC
TRBV27	TRBJ1-1	NA	TRBD1	CASSLTRDSEAFF	TGTGCCAGCAGTTTAACTCGGGACAGTGAAGCTTTCTTT
TRBV7-2	TRBJ2-3	NA	NA	CATKQRSTDTQYF	TGTGCCACTAAACAACGTAGCACAGATACGCAGTATTTT
TRBV7-9	TRBJ1-1	NA	NA	CASSFLNTEAFF	TGTGCCAGCAGCTTCTTGAACACTGAAGCTTTCTTT
TRBV12-1	TRBJ1-4	NA	NA	CASSFGIRVEKLFF	TGTGCCAGCAGCTTTGGAATCCGGGTTGAAAAACTGTTTTTT
TRBV9	TRBJ2-7	NA	TRBD1	CASSARTGFTYEQYF	TGTGCCAGCAGCGCAAGGACAGGGTTTACCTACGAGCAGTACTTC
TRBV5-1	TRBJ2-3	NA	NA	CASSPPAGRVPDTQYF	TGCGCCAGCAGCCCCCCTGCCGGGCGGGTTCCAGATACGCAGTATTTT
TRBV7-8	TRBJ1-1	NA	NA	CASSLLAVNTEAFF	TGTGCCAGCAGCTTACTCGCAGTGAACACTGAAGCTTTCTTT
TRBV6-6	TRBJ2-1	NA	TRBD2	CASSVSGGALNEQFF	TGTGCCAGCAGTGTTAGCGGGGGGGCCTTAAATGAGCAGTTCTTC
TRBV19	TRBJ2-1	NA	TRBD1	CASTPPGLAGGQFF	TGTGCCAGTACCCCACCCGGCCTTGCAGGGGGGCAGTTCTTC
TRBV7-9	TRBJ1-2	NA	NA	CASSSSGRGGYTF	TGTGCCAGCAGCTCCTCGGGGCGAGGTGGCTACACCTTC
TRBV5-1	TRBJ1-1	NA	TRBD1	CATSPTGRGTEAFF	TGCGCCACCTCACCGACAGGGAGGGGTACTGAAGCTTTCTTT
TRBV28	TRBJ2-7	NA	NA	CASSSPGQTYEQYF	TGTGCCAGCAGTTCACCGGGACAAACCTACGAGCAGTACTTC
TRBV6-6	TRBJ2-2	NA	NA	CASSPSGNTGELFF	TGTGCCAGCAGTCCCTCCGGGAACACCGGGGAGCTGTTTTTT
TRBV7-3	TRBJ2-1	NA	TRBD2	CASSFLGQRGTYNEQFF	TGTGCCAGCAGCTTTTTAGGACAGCGGGGGACTTACAATGAGCAGTTCTTC
TRBV10-3	TRBJ1-1	NA	NA	CASCPVSLNTEAFF	TGTGCCTCCTGTCCAGTGTCCTTGAACACTGAAGCTTTCTTT
TRBV9	TRBJ2-7	NA	NA	CASSVGQLISYEQYF	TGTGCCAGCAGCGTGGGACAACTTATCTCCTACGAGCAGTACTTC
TRBV30	TRBJ1-2	NA	NA	CAWSWGNSPYGYTF	TGTGCCTGGAGCTGGGGAAATTCCCCCTATGGCTACACCTTC
TRBV4-2	TRBJ2-1	NA	NA	CASSPRVGEREQFF	TGTGCCAGCAGCCCCCGGGTGGGGGAACGGGAGCAGTTCTTC
TRBV5-3	TRBJ1-6	NA	TRBD1	CARSLEGTGSPLHF	TGTGCCAGAAGCTTGGAGGGGACAGGTTCACCCCTCCACTTT
TRBV7-9	TRBJ2-2	NA	NA	CASSLQRQRGELFF	TGTGCCAGCAGCTTACAGCGGCAACGGGGGGAGCTGTTTTTT
TRBV28	TRBJ2-7	few	NA	CASSWALSYEQYF	TGTGCCAGCAGTTGGGCCCTCTCCTACGAGCAGTACTTC
TRBV7-2	TRBJ2-3	NA	NA	CASSPLPSTDTQYF	TGTGCCAGCAGTCCCCTCCCCTCCACAGATACGCAGTATTTT
TRBV2	TRBJ2-1	NA	TRBD2	CASSVSGAFSYNEQFF	TGTGCCAGCAGTGTCAGCGGGGCCTTCTCCTACAATGAGCAGTTCTTC
TRBV28	TRBJ1-5	NA	TRBD1	CASSKLGQVDSNQPQHF	TGTGCCAGCAGCAAACTAGGACAGGTGGATAGCAATCAGCCCCAGCATTTT
TRBV5-1	TRBJ2-3	NA	NA	CASSYVPDTDTQYF	TGCGCCAGCAGCTACGTCCCGGACACAGATACGCAGTATTTT